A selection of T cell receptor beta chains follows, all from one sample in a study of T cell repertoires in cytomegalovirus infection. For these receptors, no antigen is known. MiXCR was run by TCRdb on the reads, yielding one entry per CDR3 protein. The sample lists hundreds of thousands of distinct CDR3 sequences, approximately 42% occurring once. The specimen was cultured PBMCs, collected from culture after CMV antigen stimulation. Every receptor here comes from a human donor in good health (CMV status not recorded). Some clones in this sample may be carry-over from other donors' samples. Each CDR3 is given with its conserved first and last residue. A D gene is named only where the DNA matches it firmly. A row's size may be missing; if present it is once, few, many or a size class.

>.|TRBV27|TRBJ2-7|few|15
CASRPLGSGEGEQYF
TGTGCCAGCAGGCCTTTAGGGAGCGGCGAGGGCGAGCAGTACTTC
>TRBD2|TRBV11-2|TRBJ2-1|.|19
CASSSRLAGGPRGRNEQFF
TGTGCCAGCAGCTCTAGACTAGCGGGGGGACCACGGGGGAGAAATGAGCAGTTCTTC
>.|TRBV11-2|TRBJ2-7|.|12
CASSFGINEQYF
TGTGCCAGCAGCTTTGGTATCAACGAGCAGTACTTC
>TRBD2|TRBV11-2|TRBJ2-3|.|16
CASSPTSGGSTDTQYF
TGTGCCAGCAGCCCAACTAGCGGGGGGTCCACAGATACGCAGTATTTT
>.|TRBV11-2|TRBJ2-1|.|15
CASSWAPSSYNEQFF
TGTGCCAGCAGCTGGGCTCCGAGCTCCTACAATGAGCAGTTCTTC
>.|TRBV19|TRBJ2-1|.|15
CASSVSEGGPVEQFF
TGTGCCAGTAGTGTCTCTGAGGGGGGGCCAGTTGAGCAGTTCTTC
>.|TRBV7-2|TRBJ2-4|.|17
CASSLRGSRGGRNIQYF
TGTGCCAGCAGCTTAAGAGGGAGTAGGGGGGGTAGGAACATTCAGTACTTC
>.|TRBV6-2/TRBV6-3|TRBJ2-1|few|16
CASSRAGTLGYNEQFF
TGTGCCAGCAGTAGAGCCGGGACTCTCGGCTACAATGAGCAGTTCTTC
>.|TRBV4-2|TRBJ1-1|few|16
CASSQEDISGNTEAFF
TGTGCCAGCAGCCAAGAGGACATATCTGGGAACACTGAAGCTTTCTTT
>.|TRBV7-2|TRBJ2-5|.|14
CASSLLQGGETQYF
TGTGCCAGCAGCTTACTTCAGGGGGGAGAGACCCAGTACTTC
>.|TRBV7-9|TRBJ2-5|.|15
CASSLLSERGETQYF
TGTGCCAGCAGCTTATTATCGGAGAGGGGAGAGACCCAGTACTTC
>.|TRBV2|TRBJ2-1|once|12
CASSPQRFGQFF
TGTGCCAGCAGCCCCCAGAGGTTCGGGCAGTTCTTC
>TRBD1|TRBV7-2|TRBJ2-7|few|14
CASSLWTGPYEQYF
TGTGCCAGCAGCCTCTGGACAGGCCCCTACGAGCAGTACTTC
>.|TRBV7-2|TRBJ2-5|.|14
CASSLSRGKETQYF
TGTGCCAGCAGCTTGTCGAGAGGGAAAGAGACCCAGTACTTC
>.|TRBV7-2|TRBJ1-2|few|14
CASSLPFNPVGYTF
TGTGCCAGCAGCTTACCGTTCAATCCGGTCGGCTACACCTTC
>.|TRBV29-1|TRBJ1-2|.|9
CSVDRRYTF
TGCAGCGTGGACCGCCGCTACACCTTC
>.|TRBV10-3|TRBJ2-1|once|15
CAISESGALLNEQFF
TGTGCCATCAGTGAGTCGGGGGCCCTTTTGAATGAGCAGTTCTTC
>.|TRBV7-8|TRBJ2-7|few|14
CASSFTTVGYEQYF
TGTGCCAGCAGCTTTACAACCGTCGGCTACGAGCAGTACTTC
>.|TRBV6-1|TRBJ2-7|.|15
CASNQLWDAFYEQYF
TGTGCCAGCAATCAGTTGTGGGACGCTTTCTACGAGCAGTACTTC
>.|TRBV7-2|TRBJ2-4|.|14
CASTVGSAKNIQYF
TGTGCCAGCACCGTTGGCTCAGCCAAAAACATTCAGTACTTC
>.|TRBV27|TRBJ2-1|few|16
CASSPPRPSSYNEQFF
TGTGCCAGCAGTCCCCCGCGCCCTAGCTCCTACAATGAGCAGTTCTTC
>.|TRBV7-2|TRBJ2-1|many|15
CASSPSGPSYNEQFF
TGTGCCAGCAGTCCGAGCGGGCCTTCCTACAATGAGCAGTTCTTC
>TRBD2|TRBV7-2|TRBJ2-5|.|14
CASSTSGRLETQYF
TGTGCCAGCAGCACTAGCGGGAGACTGGAGACCCAGTACTTC
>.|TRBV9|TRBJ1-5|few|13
CASSVDPDQPQHF
TGTGCCAGCAGCGTGGACCCTGATCAGCCCCAGCATTTT
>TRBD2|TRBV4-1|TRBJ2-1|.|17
CASSPGGGPISYNEQFF
TGTGCCAGCAGCCCCGGGGGGGGCCCAATCTCCTACAATGAGCAGTTCTTC
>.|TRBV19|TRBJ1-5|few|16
CASSMLAGTYDQPQHF
TGTGCCAGTAGTATGCTTGCCGGGACGTATGATCAGCCCCAGCATTTT
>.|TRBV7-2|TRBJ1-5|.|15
CASSFYGGAYQPQHF
TGTGCCAGCAGCTTCTACGGGGGGGCGTATCAGCCCCAGCATTTT
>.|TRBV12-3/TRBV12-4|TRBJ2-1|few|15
CASSNLDWGYNEQFF
TGTGCCAGCAGCAACTTGGACTGGGGCTACAATGAGCAGTTCTTC
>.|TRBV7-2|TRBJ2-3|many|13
CASSFQPGDTQYF
TGTGCCAGCAGCTTTCAGCCGGGAGATACGCAGTATTTT
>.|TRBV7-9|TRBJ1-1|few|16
CASSLGSGRMNTEAFF
TGTGCCAGCAGCTTAGGGTCCGGGAGGATGAACACTGAAGCTTTCTTT
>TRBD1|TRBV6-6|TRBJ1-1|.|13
CATAGTESLGAFF
TGTGCCACCGCCGGGACAGAGTCATTGGGAGCTTTCTTT
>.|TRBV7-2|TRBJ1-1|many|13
CASSTREYTEAFF
TGTGCCAGCAGCACCAGGGAATACACTGAAGCTTTCTTT
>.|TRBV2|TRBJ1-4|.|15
CASSRTPGTDEKLFF
TGTGCCAGCAGCCGGACTCCAGGGACTGATGAAAAACTGTTTTTT
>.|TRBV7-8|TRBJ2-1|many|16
CASNVVWGSSHNEQFF
TGTGCCAGCAACGTGGTTTGGGGGTCTTCCCACAATGAGCAGTTCTTC
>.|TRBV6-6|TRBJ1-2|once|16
CASSYRGAGTNYGYTF
TGTGCCAGCAGTTACAGGGGCGCGGGGACTAACTATGGCTACACCTTC
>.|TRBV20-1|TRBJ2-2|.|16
CSARASGQRNTGELFF
TGCAGTGCTAGAGCATCGGGGCAGCGGAACACCGGGGAGCTGTTTTTT
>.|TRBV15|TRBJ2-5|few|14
CATSRSVGTATQYF
TGTGCCACCAGCCGCTCGGTCGGAACCGCGACCCAGTACTTC
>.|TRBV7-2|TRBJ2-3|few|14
CASSPTKGVNTQYF
TGTGCCAGCAGCCCGACTAAGGGAGTGAATACGCAGTATTTT
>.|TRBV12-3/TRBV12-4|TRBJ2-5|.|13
CASSSGVVETQYF
TGTGCCAGCAGTTCTGGCGTAGTAGAGACCCAGTACTTC
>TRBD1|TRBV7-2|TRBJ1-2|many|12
CASTRQGHGYTF
TGTGCCAGCACCCGACAGGGACATGGCTACACCTTC
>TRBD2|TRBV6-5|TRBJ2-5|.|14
CASSGLAGPETQYF
TGTGCCAGCTCGGGACTAGCGGGGCCAGAGACCCAGTACTTC
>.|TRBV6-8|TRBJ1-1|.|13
CASRNGWDTEAFF
TGTGCCAGCAGAAACGGTTGGGACACTGAAGCTTTCTTT
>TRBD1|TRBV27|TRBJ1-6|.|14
CASRPQGDWTPLHF
TGTGCCAGCAGGCCACAGGGGGATTGGACACCCCTCCACTTT
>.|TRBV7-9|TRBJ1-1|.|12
CASSFPPWEAFF
TGTGCCAGCAGCTTCCCCCCTTGGGAAGCTTTCTTT
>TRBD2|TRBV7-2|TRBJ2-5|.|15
CASSRASGSQETQYF
TGTGCCAGCAGTCGCGCTAGCGGATCCCAAGAGACCCAGTACTTC
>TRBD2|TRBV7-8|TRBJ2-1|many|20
CASTRPLTSGSRPSYNEQFF
TGTGCCAGCACCCGTCCCTTGACCAGCGGGAGTAGGCCCTCCTACAATGAGCAGTTCTTC
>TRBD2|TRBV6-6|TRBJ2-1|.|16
CASSYRLAGGWNEQFF
TGTGCCAGCAGTTACCGTCTAGCGGGAGGTTGGAATGAGCAGTTCTTC
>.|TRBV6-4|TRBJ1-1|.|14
CASSDSPGDTEAFF
TGTGCCAGCAGTGACTCGCCAGGGGACACTGAAGCTTTCTTT
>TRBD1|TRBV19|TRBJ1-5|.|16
CASTGWGTGFIQPQHF
TGTGCCAGTACCGGCTGGGGGACAGGGTTCATTCAGCCCCAGCATTTT
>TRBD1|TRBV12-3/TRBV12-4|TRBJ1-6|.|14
CASSPPGQGSPLHF
TGTGCCAGCAGTCCACCGGGACAGGGATCACCCCTCCACTTT
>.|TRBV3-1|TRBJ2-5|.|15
CASSQEGEGGETQYF
TGTGCCAGCAGCCAAGAAGGAGAGGGTGGAGAGACCCAGTACTTC
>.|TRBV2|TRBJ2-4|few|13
CASSEVAKNIQYF
TGTGCCAGCAGTGAAGTAGCCAAAAACATTCAGTACTTC
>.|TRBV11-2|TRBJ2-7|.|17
CASSLNPPGRTRREQYF
TGTGCCAGCAGCCTCAATCCCCCCGGCCGGACGCGACGCGAGCAGTACTTC